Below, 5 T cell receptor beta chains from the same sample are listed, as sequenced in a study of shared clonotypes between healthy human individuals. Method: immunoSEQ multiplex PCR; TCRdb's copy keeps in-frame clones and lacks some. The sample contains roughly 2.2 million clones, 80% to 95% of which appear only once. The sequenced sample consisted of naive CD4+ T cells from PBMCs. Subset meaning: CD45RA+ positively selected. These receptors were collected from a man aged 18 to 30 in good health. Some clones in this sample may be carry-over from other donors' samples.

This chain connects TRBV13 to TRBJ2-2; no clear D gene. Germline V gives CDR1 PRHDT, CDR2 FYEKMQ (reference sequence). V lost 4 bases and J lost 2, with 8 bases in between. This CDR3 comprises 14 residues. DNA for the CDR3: TGTGCCAGCAGCTCCGACCCAAACACCGGGGAGCTGTTTTTT. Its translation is CASSSDPNTGELFF.

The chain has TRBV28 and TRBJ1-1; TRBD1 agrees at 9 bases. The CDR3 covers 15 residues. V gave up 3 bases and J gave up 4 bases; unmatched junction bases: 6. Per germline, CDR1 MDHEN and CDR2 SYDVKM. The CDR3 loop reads CASSLPQGAVTEAFF. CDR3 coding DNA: TGTGCCAGCAGTTTGCCACAGGGGGCGGTCACTGAAGCTTTCTTT.

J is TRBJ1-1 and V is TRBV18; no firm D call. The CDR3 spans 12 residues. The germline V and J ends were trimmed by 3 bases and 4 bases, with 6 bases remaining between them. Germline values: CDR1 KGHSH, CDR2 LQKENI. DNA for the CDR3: TGTGCCAGCTCACCCAGTCGCACTGAAGCTTTCTTT. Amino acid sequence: CASSPSRTEAFF.

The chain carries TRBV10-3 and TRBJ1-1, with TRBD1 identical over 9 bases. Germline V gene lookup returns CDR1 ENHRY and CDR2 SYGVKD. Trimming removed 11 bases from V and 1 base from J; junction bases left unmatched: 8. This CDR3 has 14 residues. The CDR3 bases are TGTGCCGTCGGACAGGGGAGAGCGAACACTGAAGCTTTCTTT. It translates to CAVGQGRANTEAFF.

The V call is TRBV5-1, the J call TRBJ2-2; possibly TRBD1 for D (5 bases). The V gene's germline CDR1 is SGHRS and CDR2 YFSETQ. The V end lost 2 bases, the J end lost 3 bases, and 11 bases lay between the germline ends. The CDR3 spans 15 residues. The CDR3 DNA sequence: TGCGCCAGCAGCTTTCAGGGCCTCGACACCGGGGAGCTGTTTTTT. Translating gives CASSFQGLDTGELFF.